The clone carrying this TCR beta chain was found a few times. This sample is part of a study of human T cells and chemical hapten exposure. Across the whole study: A patient group, mainly female, showed alopecia areata, totalis or universalis. Across samples, TCR yields varied, mostly owing to small differences in pooled library volumes.

CDR3 length: 14 residues. The germline CDR1 and CDR2 sequences are SGHTA and FQGNSA. The ends were cut back, 5 bases at V and 4 bases at J, with 13 bases in the middle. The time point is: patch test 3, about 24 weeks after DPC sensitization. The treatment here: therapeutic diphenylcyclopropenone sensitization with weekly scalp DPC. One entry per CDR3 protein results from TCRdb running MiXCR on the RACE reads. The data contain about 120,000 distinct CDR3 sequences, about 10% of them singletons. This TCR derives from a woman between 45 and 65 years old with alopecia areata. Some clones in this sample may be carry-over from other donors' samples. The gene calls are TRBV7-2 and TRBJ2-3; the D is unclear. This specimen consisted of whole blood, obtained in connection with sensitization to the hapten diphenylcyclopropenone (DPC). CDR3 sequence reads: CASSPYSGADTQYF. CDR3 bases: TGTGCCAGCAGCCCATACTCGGGCGCAGATACGCAGTATTTT.